These 17 T cell receptor beta chains originate from one sample sequenced in a study of OX40 agonist ivuxolimab in advanced cancers. TCRdb's table, derived via immunoSEQ multiplex PCR, lists solely in-frame clones and lacks some. The repertoire holds tens of thousands of clones, with about 90% as singletons. Sequenced here: CD4+ or CD8+ T cells sorted from blood, sampled in a trial of the OX40 agonist ivuxolimab. These TCRs come from an adult with an advanced solid tumor such as melanoma, head and neck, liver or kidney cancer.

The chain couples TRBV7-6 to TRBJ2-3; the match to TRBD2 covers 10 bases. The germline V gene has CDR1 SGHVS and CDR2 FNYEAQ. The CDR3 covers 17 residues. The V and J ends lost 1 base and 4 bases, in that order; junction bases with no gene match: 8. CDR3 nucleotides: TGTGCCAGCAGCTTAGAGCCTAGCGGGAGACTCTCAGATACGCAGTATTTT. Its protein is CASSLEPSGRLSDTQYF.

The genes are TRBV9 and TRBJ2-7; 9 nucleotides match TRBD2. The CDR3 runs 15 residues. Per the germline V gene, CDR1 is SGDLS and CDR2 is YYNGEE. The trim removed 0 bases at V and 6 bases at J, leaving 7 bases unmatched. Here the CDR3 reads CASSVDPSGKPEQYF. The CDR3 nucleotides read TGTGCCAGCAGCGTAGACCCTAGCGGGAAGCCCGAGCAGTACTTC.

The V and J genes are TRBV11-2 and TRBJ2-5, with D tentatively TRBD1 (7 bases). The germline V gene has CDR1 SGHAT and CDR2 FQNNGV. This CDR3 has 15 amino acids. Between the trimmed V and J ends, which lost 1 base and 4 bases, there was a span of 13 bases. The CDR3 DNA follows: TGTGCCAGCAGCTTAGGGGCAGGGGGAGGAGAGACCCAGTACTTC. This encodes CASSLGAGGGETQYF.

The CDR3 DNA reads TGCGCCAGCAGCGCACTAGCGGGGGGGCCGGGAGATACGCAGTATTTT. Translation gives CASSALAGGPGDTQYF. The chain combines TRBV5-1 with TRBJ2-3, with 13 bases matching TRBD2. V trimming: 4 bases; J trimming: 5 bases; junction bases outside the gene matches: 7. This CDR3 is built from 16 residues. Per germline, CDR1 SGHRS and CDR2 YFSETQ.

The chain is built from TRBV30 and TRBJ2-3; weak D call: TRBD1 (5 bases). Germline V gives CDR1 GTSNPN, CDR2 SVGIG (reference sequence). There are 15 residues in the CDR3. The V gene lost 1 base and the J gene lost 0 bases, with 11 bases spanning the gap. The CDR3 DNA sequence: TGTGCCTGGAGTGACTCGGCAGGGAGCACAGATACGCAGTATTTT. The encoded protein is CAWSDSAGSTDTQYF. Filled out from reference TRBV30 and TRBJ2-3, the complete variable domain reads SQTIHQWPATLVQPVGSPLSLECTVEGTSNPNLYWYRQAAGRGLQLLFYSVGIGQISSEVPQNLSASRPQDRQFILSSKKLLLSDSGFYLCAWSDSAGSTDTQYFGPGTRLTVL.

The rearrangement joins TRBV30 to TRBJ2-2; weak D call: TRBD2 (6 bases). The CDR3 is 14 residues long. From germline, CDR1 is GTSNPN and CDR2 SVGIG (reference sequence). V lost 4 bases and J lost 7, with 16 bases in between. The CDR3 sequence: CAWTLGDSVGELFF. DNA for the CDR3: TGTGCCTGGACCCTGGGGGACTCCGTCGGGGAGCTGTTTTTT.

This chain links TRBV5-4 with TRBJ1-5; TRBD1 might be the D (5 bases). V was trimmed by 0 bases and J by 2 bases, leaving 6 bases between them. CDR1 and CDR2 (germline): SGHNT, YYREEE (reference sequence). The length of the CDR3 is 14 residues. The DNA for the CDR3 is TGTGCCAGCAGCTTGGGGGGGGGCAATCAGCCCCAGCATTTT. It is translated as CASSLGGGNQPQHF.

CDR3 nucleotide sequence: TGTGCCAGCAGTACCCCCGACAGGGAGTTCAGCACAGCTTTCTTT. Its protein is CASSTPDREFSTAFF. The V and J genes are TRBV7-9 and TRBJ1-1; 7 bases fit TRBD1. This CDR3 has 15 amino acids. V gave up 6 bases and J gave up 10 bases; unmatched junction bases: 17. Germline V gives CDR1 SEHNR, CDR2 FQNEAQ (reference sequence).

The J gene is TRBJ1-2, the V gene TRBV6-1; D perhaps matches TRBD1 (5 bases). The CDR3 is made up of 16 amino acids. V shed 0 bases and J shed 6 bases, with 17 bases lying between them. CDR1 and CDR2 from the germline V gene are MNHNS and SASEGT. The CDR3 sequence is CASSEAGQGLINGYTF. CDR3 bases: TGTGCCAGCAGTGAAGCGGGGCAGGGCTTAATTAATGGCTACACCTTC.

The rearrangement links TRBV7-8 to TRBJ2-5; possible D gene TRBD2, 6 bases. Trimming stripped 7 bases from V and 5 bases from J, with 14 bases between. The CDR3 has 13 amino acids. The germline CDR1 and CDR2 sequences are SGHVS and FQNEAQ. CDR3 bases: TGTGCCAGCAACCTACTAGGGAGGGAGACCCAGTACTTC. Protein: CASNLLGRETQYF.

The rearrangement uses TRBV30 and TRBJ2-7; 8 bases map to TRBD1. V shed 1 base and J 1 base; nucleotides not matched to a gene: 3. In germline, CDR1 is GTSNPN, CDR2 SVGIG (reference sequence). The CDR3 sequence is 14 residues long. The CDR3 loop reads CAWSARDRSYEQYF. CDR3 sequence (DNA): TGTGCCTGGAGTGCCCGGGACAGGTCCTACGAGCAGTACTTC.

The chain links TRBV7-9 to TRBJ2-2; D unclear. The germline V and J ends were trimmed by 4 bases and 8 bases, with 17 bases remaining between them. Germline-derived CDR1 and CDR2 are SEHNR and FQNEAQ (reference sequence). The CDR3 runs to 15 residues. In DNA, the CDR3 is TGTGCCAGCAGCTCCGACACAAACCCGTGGGGGGAGCTGTTTTTT. Residues: CASSSDTNPWGELFF.

This chain connects TRBV29-1 to TRBJ2-4, with TRBD1 identical over 8 bases. The junction had 7 bases not matched to a gene; V was cut back by 7 bases and J by 2 bases. The CDR3 spans 14 residues. The germline gives CDR1 SQVTM, CDR2 ANQGSEA. The CDR3 DNA sequence: TGCAGCGGCCTCCAGGGGGCTTCCAAAAACATTCAGTACTTC. Its protein is CSGLQGASKNIQYF.

The V gene is TRBV15, the J gene TRBJ1-4, with D unresolved. Trimming cost V 0 bases and J 3 bases, with 8 bases left between them. Per germline, CDR1 LNHNV and CDR2 YYDKDF (reference sequence). This CDR3 region has 15 residues. The CDR3 loop reads CATSRDLKANEKLFF. The CDR3 DNA reads TGTGCCACCAGCAGAGATTTGAAGGCTAATGAAAAACTGTTTTTT.

The V and J genes are TRBV6-6 and TRBJ1-2; tentatively, D is TRBD1 (5 bases). The CDR3 is made up of 15 amino acids. V was pared by 3 bases and J by 0 bases, with 11 bases between. Germline V gene sequence: CDR1 MNHNY, CDR2 SVGAGI (reference sequence). CDR3 in amino acids: CASSYRGGANYGYTF. For the CDR3, the DNA is TGTGCCAGCAGTTATCGGGGGGGGGCTAACTATGGCTACACCTTC.

The table lists this clone with a few counts. V usage is TRBV7-3 and J usage is TRBJ1-6; 8 bases map to TRBD1. The CDR3 contains 14 residues. Trimming removed 5 bases from V and 6 bases from J; junction bases left unmatched: 3. The germline CDR1 and CDR2 sequences are SGHTA and FQGTGA. Here the CDR3 DNA reads TGTGCCAGCAGCGCTACAGGGGGTAATTCACCCCTCCACTTT. It is translated as CASSATGGNSPLHF.

The V gene is TRBV6-6, the J gene TRBJ1-3; the D gene is possibly TRBD1 (5 bases). Trimming stripped 5 bases from V and 7 bases from J, with 18 bases between. This CDR3 is 15 amino acids long. Germline CDR1 and CDR2: MNHNY and SVGAGI (reference sequence). The CDR3 protein is CASSPGTGRPNTIYF. The CDR3 nucleotides are TGTGCCAGCAGTCCCGGGACTGGGAGGCCGAACACCATATATTTT.